Below are 13 T cell receptor beta chains sequenced from a single sample in a study of blood T cells in healthy people across ages. A second PCR, run for about 7 to 11 cycles, used a sample-barcoded 5' primer plus a J-beta primer mix. TCRdb passed the 5' RACE reads through MiXCR, listing each CDR3 protein once. The sample lists roughly 800,000 distinct CDR3 sequences, about 25% occurring once. The same data also contributed to another study, on T cells of mothers and their children.

The sequenced sample consisted of blood. The receptors originated from a boy aged 5-17 years in good health.

This clonotype was observed a handful of times. CDR3 amino acids: CASSSGTPQETQYF. CDR3 coding DNA: TGCGCCAGCAGCTCCGGGACACCCCAAGAGACCCAGTACTTC. The chain carries TRBV5-1 and TRBJ2-5; tentatively, D is TRBD1 (6 bases). From germline, CDR1 is SGHRS and CDR2 YFSETQ. V dropped 3 bases and J dropped 1 base, with 10 bases sitting between them. The length of the CDR3 is 14 residues. The full variable domain, in which reference TRBV5-1 and TRBJ2-5 provide the parts outside the CDR3, is KAGVTQTPRYLIKTRGQQVTLSCSPISGHRSVSWYQQTPGQGLQFLFEYFSETQRNKGNFPGRFSGRQFSNSRSEMNVSTLELGDSALYLCASSSGTPQETQYFGPGTRLLVL.

V usage is TRBV29-1 and J usage is TRBJ2-5, with TRBD2 identical over 9 bases. The assigned J gene may be wrong: the sequence end matches TRBJ2-1 better. The CDR3 consists of 17 residues. The germline CDR1 and CDR2 sequences are SQVTM and ANQGSEA. In DNA, the CDR3 is TGCAGCGTTGTAGGGCTAGCGGGGTCCAGCTCCTACAATGAGCAGTTCTTC. It codes for CSVVGLAGSSSYNEQFF.

CDR3 in DNA: TGTGCCAGCAGCACGGGACAGGGGCCCTACAATGAGCAGTTCTTC. Its protein is CASSTGQGPYNEQFF. The genes are TRBV6-2 or TRBV6-3 and TRBJ2-1, with 10 bases lining up with TRBD1. The CDR3 extends over 15 amino acids. Germline CDR1 is MNHEY and CDR2 is SVGEGT. J was trimmed by 2 bases and V by 6 bases; bases with no gene match: 4.

J is TRBJ2-7 and V is TRBV20-1; 9 bases align to TRBD2. The CDR3 runs 13 residues. Germline CDR1 and CDR2: DFQATT and SNEGSKA (reference sequence). V shed 6 bases, J shed 6 bases, and the junction held 9 bases outside the gene matches. CDR3 bases: TGCAGTGCCGTTCCGGGACTAGCAACCGAGCAGTACTTC. It codes for CSAVPGLATEQYF.

This rearrangement joins TRBV3-1 to TRBJ1-1; TRBD1 matches at 10 bases. This CDR3 contains 14 residues. CDR1 is LGHDT, CDR2 YNNKEL, per germline (reference sequence). After removal of 4 bases from V and 3 bases from J, the junction contained 2 bases not matched to a gene. Here the CDR3 DNA reads TGTGCCAGCAGCCCCGACAGGGGGCACACTGAAGCTTTCTTT. Encoded protein: CASSPDRGHTEAFF.

This clonotype turned up a few times. The rearrangement uses TRBV20-1 and TRBJ2-1; 9 bases are shared with TRBD2. Germline trimming cut 7 bases from V and 1 base from J; bases unmatched to any gene: 11. Germline-derived CDR1 and CDR2 are DFQATT and SNEGSKA (reference sequence). The CDR3 totals 16 residues. CDR3 amino acids: CSVTSSSGGSYNEQFF. In DNA form, the CDR3 reads TGCAGTGTTACGTCTAGTAGCGGGGGTTCCTACAATGAGCAGTTCTTC.

The chain is built from TRBV20-1 and TRBJ1-1, with 7 bases aligning to TRBD1. Trimming took 7 bases from V and 5 from J; bases not matched to a gene: 7. CDR1 is DFQATT, CDR2 SNEGSKA, per germline (reference sequence). The CDR3 covers 12 residues. CDR3 coding DNA: TGCAGTGTTAGGGGACAGACTACTGAAGCTTTCTTT. Protein sequence: CSVRGQTTEAFF.

V and J are TRBV6-1 and TRBJ2-5; perhaps D is TRBD1 or TRBD2 (5 bases each). The J call may be wrong; the DNA end is better matched by TRBJ2-7. Germline CDR1 and CDR2: MNHNS and SASEGT. The CDR3 totals 13 residues. The DNA of the CDR3 is TGTGCCAGCAGTATCCGGGACGCCTACGAGCAGTACTTC. It translates to CASSIRDAYEQYF.

The V and J genes are TRBV3-1 and TRBJ2-5; a weak D match, TRBD1 (6 bases). The J call may be in error: the DNA end matches TRBJ2-1 better. The CDR3 totals 15 residues. CDR1 and CDR2 from the germline V gene are LGHDT and YNNKEL (reference sequence). The CDR3 reads CASSQEPTGLNEQFF. The DNA of the CDR3 is TGTGCCAGCAGCCAGGAGCCCACAGGGCTCAATGAGCAGTTCTTC.

This chain links TRBV7-9 with TRBJ2-7; 7 bases match TRBD1. The length of the CDR3 is 16 residues. Losses at the gene ends were 4 bases for V and 2 bases for J; bases not matched to a gene: 11. Germline assignment: CDR1 SEHNR and CDR2 FQNEAQ (reference sequence). The CDR3 here is CASSSTRDSKTYEQYF. In nucleotides, the CDR3 is TGTGCCAGCAGCTCCACTCGGGACAGTAAGACCTACGAGCAGTACTTC.

The count of this clonotype is one. The rearrangement uses TRBV18 and TRBJ2-7, with D possibly being TRBD2 (5 bases). V lost 2 bases and J 0 bases, leaving 8 bases between the germline ends. CDR1 is KGHSH and CDR2 is LQKENI in the germline V gene. This CDR3 spans 14 amino acids. As DNA, the CDR3 is TGTGCCAGCTCACCAGGAAGCGGCTCCTACGAGCAGTACTTC. Its translation is CASSPGSGSYEQYF.

The rearrangement uses TRBV27 and TRBJ2-5; no reliable D call. The better agreement between TRBJ2-7 and the DNA end casts doubt on the J call. The CDR3 extends over 13 amino acids. Germline V CDR1 and CDR2: MNHEY, SMNVEV (reference sequence). The CDR3 protein is CASSERSSYEQYF. DNA of the CDR3: TGTGCCAGCAGTGAGAGGAGCTCCTACGAGCAGTACTTC.

This clonotype has just a few counts. The chain joins TRBV4-3 to TRBJ2-4; 9 bases line up with TRBD2. Trimming cost V 0 bases and J 1 base; bases outside gene matches: 4. The CDR3 is made up of 17 amino acids. Germline values: CDR1 LGHNA, CDR2 YSLEER. CDR3 in amino acids: CASSQDRLAGAKNIQYF. In DNA form, the CDR3 reads TGCGCCAGCAGCCAAGATCGGCTAGCGGGGGCCAAAAACATTCAGTACTTC.